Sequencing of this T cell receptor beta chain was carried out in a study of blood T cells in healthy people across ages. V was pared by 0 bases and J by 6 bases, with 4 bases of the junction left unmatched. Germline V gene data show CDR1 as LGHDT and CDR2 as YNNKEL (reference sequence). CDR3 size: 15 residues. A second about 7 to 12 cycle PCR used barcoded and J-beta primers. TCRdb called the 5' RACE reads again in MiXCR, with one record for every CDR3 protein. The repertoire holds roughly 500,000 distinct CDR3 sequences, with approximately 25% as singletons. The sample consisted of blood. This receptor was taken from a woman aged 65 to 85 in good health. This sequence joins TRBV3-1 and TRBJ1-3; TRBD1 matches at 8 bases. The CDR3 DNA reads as TGTGCCAGCAGCCAAGATTTGACAGGGGTAAACACCATATATTTT. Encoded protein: CASSQDLTGVNTIYF. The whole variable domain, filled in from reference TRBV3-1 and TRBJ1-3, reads DTAVSQTPKYLVTQMGNDKSIKCEQNLGHDTMYWYKQDSKKFLKIMFSYNNKELIINETVPNRFSPKSPDKAHLNLHINSLELGDSAVYFCASSQDLTGVNTIYFGEGSWLTVV.